These 21 T cell receptor beta chains share one sample of origin, sequenced in a study of cytomegalovirus exposure and HLA in healthy donors. Primers: 60 Vbeta forward and 13 Jbeta reverse. Method: immunoSEQ multiplex PCR; TCRdb's copy keeps in-frame clones and lacks some. The table has under 150,000 clones, about 78% seen once; the top ten hold about 6.5%. The sequencing input was PBMCs. The receptors originated from a man aged 40-55 years in good health and CMV-seropositive.

The gene calls are TRBV7-2 and TRBJ1-5; 9 bases fit TRBD1. The germline gives CDR1 SGHTA, CDR2 FQGNSA. The CDR3 covers 14 residues. Trimming at V came to 4 bases and at J to 6 bases, leaving 4 bases not matched to a gene. The CDR3 is CASSWGQGGQPQHF. CDR3 DNA sequence: TGTGCCAGCAGCTGGGGACAGGGTGGTCAGCCCCAGCATTTT.

This sequence joins TRBV5-8 and TRBJ1-2; D is possibly TRBD1 (6 bases). V was clipped by 4 bases and J by 4 bases, with 14 bases between them. CDR3 size: 14 residues. CDR1 and CDR2 (germline): SGHTS, YDEGEE. The CDR3 nucleotides are TGTGCCAGCAGCCCCCGGACAGACTTCTATGGCTACACCTTC. It yields the protein CASSPRTDFYGYTF.

The rearrangement joins TRBV10-2 to TRBJ2-5; 8 bases agree with TRBD1. Germline trimming cut 4 bases from V and 3 bases from J; bases unmatched to any gene: 1. The length of the CDR3 is 13 residues. Germline CDR1 reads WSHSY; CDR2 reads SAAADI. The CDR3 is CASSGTGKETQYF. CDR3 coding DNA: TGCGCCAGCAGTGGGACAGGGAAAGAGACCCAGTACTTC.

The chain joins TRBV5-6 to TRBJ2-5; 11 nucleotides line up with TRBD2. V shed 2 bases, J shed 0 bases, and the junction held 3 bases outside the gene matches. The V gene's germline CDR1 is SGHDT and CDR2 YYEEEE. This CDR3 contains 16 residues. The CDR3 sequence is CASSFSGRGYQETQYF. In DNA form, the CDR3 reads TGTGCCAGCAGCTTTAGCGGGAGGGGGTACCAAGAGACCCAGTACTTC.

The chain is built from TRBV5-6 and TRBJ2-7; D is undetermined. The CDR3 runs to 13 residues. The V gene lost 4 bases and the J gene lost 0 bases, with 8 bases spanning the gap. Per germline, CDR1 SGHDT and CDR2 YYEEEE. CDR3 DNA sequence: TGTGCCAGCAGCGCAACAGCCTCCTACGAGCAGTACTTC. This gives the protein CASSATASYEQYF. Filled out from reference TRBV5-6 and TRBJ2-7, the complete variable domain reads DAGVTQSPTHLIKTRGQQVTLRCSPKSGHDTVSWYQQALGQGPQFIFQYYEEEERQRGNFPDRFSGHQFPNYSSELNVNALLLGDSALYLCASSATASYEQYFGPGTRLTVT.

The chain employs TRBV2 and TRBJ2-7; D call uncertain. V dropped 1 base and J dropped 10 bases, with 8 bases sitting between them. This CDR3 contains 11 residues. Germline-derived CDR1 and CDR2 are SNHLY and FYNNEI. CDR3 sequence: CASSEGHPQYF. In nucleotides, the CDR3 is TGTGCCAGCAGTGAAGGACACCCCCAGTACTTC.

The rearrangement joins TRBV25-1 to TRBJ1-6; possible D gene TRBD1, 6 bases. Germline V CDR1 and CDR2: MGHDK, SYGVNS. Trimming removed 7 bases at V and 10 bases at J, with 14 bases between. This CDR3 is 13 amino acids long. CDR3 coding DNA: TGTGCCAGCAACGGAATAGGGGGATCACCCCTCCACTTT. It translates to CASNGIGGSPLHF.

The J gene is TRBJ2-1, the V gene TRBV19, with TRBD2 as a possible D gene (5 bases). CDR1 and CDR2 (germline): LNHDA, SQIVND (reference sequence). With 6 bases removed from V and 3 bases from J, the gap between germline ends came to 15 bases. This CDR3 spans 15 amino acids. CDR3 region: CASSPSPTVYNEQFF. The DNA of the CDR3 is TGTGCCAGTAGCCCTAGCCCCACAGTCTACAATGAGCAGTTCTTC.

CDR3 sequence: CASSSSTEAFF. The CDR3 coding sequence is TGTGCCAGCAGCTCCAGCACTGAAGCTTTCTTT. The chain links TRBV7-9 to TRBJ1-1; D is uncertain. Germline lookup yields CDR1 SEHNR and CDR2 FQNEAQ (reference sequence). The V and J ends lost 4 bases and 4 bases respectively, with 4 bases between them. The CDR3 consists of 11 residues.

This sequence joins TRBV7-9 and TRBJ2-7; TRBD1 matches at 8 bases. The trim removed 2 bases at V and 3 bases at J, leaving 3 bases unmatched. This CDR3 comprises 14 residues. The germline V gene encodes CDR1 SEHNR and CDR2 FQNEAQ (reference sequence). The CDR3, as DNA: TGTGCCAGCAGCTTACGGACAGGGCGCTACGAGCAGTACTTC. It specifies CASSLRTGRYEQYF. Supplemented by reference TRBV7-9 and TRBJ2-7, the full variable domain reads DTGVSQNPRHKITKRGQNVTFRCDPISEHNRLYWYRQTLGQGPEFLTYFQNEAQLEKSRLLSDRFSAERPKGSFSTLEIQRTEQGDSAMYLCASSLRTGRYEQYFGPGTRLTVT.

CDR3 DNA sequence: TGTGCCAGCAGCCTCCTGCGGGTACAGGGTAGAAGCAATCAGCCCCAGCATTTT. It translates to CASSLLRVQGRSNQPQHF. The chain is built from TRBV25-1 and TRBJ1-5; weak D call: TRBD1 (6 bases). Trimming took off 6 bases at V and 1 base at J, with 22 bases between the two ends. The CDR3 is 18 amino acids. The germline CDR1 and CDR2 sequences are MGHDK and SYGVNS.

This clone has a single count. The V call is TRBV4-3, the J call TRBJ1-2; 8 nucleotides agree with TRBD1. Germline loops: CDR1 LGHNA, CDR2 YSLEER. V gave up 5 bases and J gave up 0 bases; unmatched junction bases: 5. The CDR3 length is 15 residues. The CDR3 DNA reads TGCGCCAGCAGCATACAGGGGGGAGCTAACTATGGCTACACCTTC. Its translation is CASSIQGGANYGYTF.

The chain combines TRBV7-9 with TRBJ2-1, with 10 positions matching TRBD2. Unmatched junction bases numbered 11, after V lost 2 bases and J lost 7 bases. The CDR3 extends over 17 amino acids. The germline V gene encodes CDR1 SEHNR and CDR2 FQNEAQ (reference sequence). The CDR3 coding sequence is TGTGCCAGCAGCTTACGGCGGTTCGCTAGCGGGGGAAATGAGCAGTTCTTC. Protein: CASSLRRFASGGNEQFF.

This chain links TRBV5-1 with TRBJ2-7; 7 bases agree with TRBD2. The V gene end was trimmed by 8 bases and the J gene end by 4 bases; junction bases not matched to a gene: 9. CDR1 and CDR2 from the germline V gene are SGHRS and YFSETQ. This CDR3 region has 13 residues. In DNA, the CDR3 is TGCGCCAGTAACCCGGGAGCGGGGTACGAGCAGTACTTC. Amino acid sequence: CASNPGAGYEQYF.

This clone was observed a few times. V and J are TRBV29-1 and TRBJ1-2; a possible D gene is TRBD1 (5 bases). In germline, CDR1 is SQVTM, CDR2 ANQGSEA. Deletions cut 5 bases from V and 7 bases from J, with 14 bases between. This CDR3 contains 12 residues. The CDR3 DNA reads TGCAGCGTTTTGACAGCCTCGGGTGGCTACACCTTC. Its protein is CSVLTASGGYTF.

The chain combines TRBV6-6 with TRBJ1-5; D ambiguous. The CDR3 totals 14 residues. Trimming removed 2 bases at V and 2 bases at J, with 7 bases between. CDR1 and CDR2 from the germline V gene are MNHNY and SVGAGI (reference sequence). Here the CDR3 reads CASSYGGGNQPQHF. The CDR3 DNA reads TGTGCCAGCAGTTACGGCGGTGGCAATCAGCCCCAGCATTTT.

V and J are TRBV6-1 and TRBJ2-5, with 7 bases fitting TRBD1. The CDR3 runs 15 residues. Unmatched junction bases numbered 8, after V lost 6 bases and J lost 1 base. CDR1 is MNHNS, CDR2 SASEGT, per germline. CDR3 residues: CASSASGTAQETQYF. In DNA form, the CDR3 reads TGTGCCAGCAGCGCTTCCGGGACAGCCCAAGAGACCCAGTACTTC.

V usage is TRBV5-1 and J usage is TRBJ1-1, with TRBD1 matching over 7 bases. The V gene end was trimmed by 4 bases and the J gene end by 6 bases; junction bases not matched to a gene: 3. Germline assignment: CDR1 SGHRS and CDR2 YFSETQ. The CDR3 spans 12 residues. The CDR3 DNA reads as TGCGCCAGCAGCCTCACAGGGGCTGAAGCTTTCTTT. Encoded protein: CASSLTGAEAFF.

The sample holds one count of this clone. V is TRBV6-5 and J is TRBJ1-2; D gene unclear. Trimming removed 0 bases from V and 3 bases from J, with 8 bases in between. Germline assignment: CDR1 MNHEY and CDR2 SVGAGI. The CDR3 spans 14 residues. The DNA for the CDR3 is TGTGCCAGCAGTTACTCCCAGGTGGACTATGGCTACACCTTC. This sequence encodes CASSYSQVDYGYTF.

CDR3 protein: CASSLAPDYGYTF. The DNA for the CDR3 is TGTGCCAGCAGTCTCGCCCCGGACTATGGCTACACCTTC. The chain recombines TRBV2 with TRBJ1-2, with D uncertain. Germline CDR1 reads SNHLY; CDR2 reads FYNNEI. The germline V and J ends were trimmed by 5 bases and 3 bases, with 10 bases remaining between them. The CDR3 runs 13 residues.

This clone has just a few counts. The chain links TRBV21-1 to TRBJ1-1; the tabulated D call, TRBD1, remains unverified against the DNA. TRBV21-1 represents a pseudogene. The CDR3 loop spans 12 amino acids. In nucleotides, the CDR3 is TGTGCCCGGCGAGTGGACGACAGTGAAGCTTTCTTT. Translating gives CARRVDDSEAFF.